The source of this T cell receptor (beta chain) is a study of T cell changes during pregnancy in multiple sclerosis. This clone was seen more than once but under ten times. Sequencing was performed with immunoSEQ multiplex PCR; in TCRdb, only in-frame clones are kept and a portion is missing. The repertoire holds tens of thousands of clones, with roughly 94% as singletons. Trimming stripped 4 bases from V and 2 bases from J, with 16 bases between. Germline loops: CDR1 MDHEN, CDR2 SYDVKM. The length of the CDR3 is 16 residues. The chain links TRBV28 to TRBJ2-3, with D perhaps TRBD1 (6 bases). Source: peripheral blood, taken in the second trimester of pregnancy. The TCR sequence derives from a female donor in good health, enrolled as a control in a pregnancy study. For the CDR3, the DNA is TGTGCCAGCAGTTCGCCGGGACACGGGCCCACAGATACGCAGTATTTT. This gives the protein CASSSPGHGPTDTQYF.